This is a list of T cell receptor beta chains from one sample in a study of blood T cell repertoires in COVID-19. Produced via immunoSEQ multiplex PCR; TCRdb's table is partial and in-frame only. Seen here are around 250,000 clones, around 84% observed once, and the top ten hold around 4.1%. Sequencing was performed on PBMCs or T cells enriched from blood (not recorded which). All receptors come from a man aged 25 to 45 with acute COVID-19. Each CDR3 is given with its conserved first and last residue. The order of the fields is clone size, J gene, D gene, V gene, CDR3 DNA, CDR3 protein. The D gene is left open where the match is weak. The listing skips clone size in some rows; elsewhere it reads once, few, many or a size class.

size: .; J: TRBJ1-4; D: .; V: TRBV5-1; DNA: TGTGCCAGCAGCCCGAGGGCCGTCTCGGAAAAACTGTTTTTT; CDR3: CASSPRAVSEKLFF
size: .; J: TRBJ1-5; D: .; V: TRBV7-2; DNA: TGTGCCAGCAGCTACAGGGGCAATCAGCCCCAGCATTTT; CDR3: CASSYRGNQPQHF
size: few; J: TRBJ1-1; D: .; V: TRBV19; DNA: TGTGCCAGTAGTACCGACCGCGGGGGGAACACTGAAGCTTTCTTT; CDR3: CASSTDRGGNTEAFF
size: .; J: TRBJ2-3; D: TRBD2; V: TRBV7-2; DNA: TGTGCCAGCAGCTTAACTAGCGGGGGGGCCCGGGATACGCAGTATTTT; CDR3: CASSLTSGGARDTQYF
size: .; J: TRBJ1-4; D: .; V: TRBV28; DNA: TGTGCCAGCAGTGCCTCGAGACAGGAGTACGGACTGTTTTTT; CDR3: CASSASRQEYGLFF
size: .; J: TRBJ2-1; D: TRBD2; V: TRBV7-3; DNA: TGTGCCAGCAGCTCGGGACTAGCGGGAGGGCCGACGGGGCAGTTCTTC; CDR3: CASSSGLAGGPTGQFF
size: .; J: TRBJ1-1; D: .; V: TRBV6-1; DNA: TGTGCCAGCAGTGAGCCATCAGGGAGGAGCACTGAAGCTTTCTTT; CDR3: CASSEPSGRSTEAFF
size: few; J: TRBJ1-5; D: .; V: TRBV24-1; DNA: TGTGCCACCAGTAGGACATACAATCAGCCCCAGCATTTT; CDR3: CATSRTYNQPQHF
size: .; J: TRBJ1-5; D: .; V: TRBV6-5; DNA: TGTGCCAGCAGGGAGTTGGGCAATCAGCCCCAGCATTTT; CDR3: CASRELGNQPQHF
size: .; J: TRBJ1-1; D: .; V: TRBV5-6; DNA: TGTGCCAGCAGCGTAAACACTGAAGCTTTCTTT; CDR3: CASSVNTEAFF
size: .; J: TRBJ2-3; D: .; V: TRBV6-4; DNA: TGTGCCAGCAGGACTCACCTCGGCACAGATACGCAGTATTTT; CDR3: CASRTHLGTDTQYF
size: .; J: TRBJ2-1; D: TRBD1; V: TRBV19; DNA: TGTGCCAGTAGTCTCCTGACAGGGGGAGTCTACAATGAGCAGTTCTTC; CDR3: CASSLLTGGVYNEQFF
size: .; J: TRBJ1-4; D: TRBD1; V: TRBV6-5; DNA: TGTGCCAGCAGTTTTACAGGGGGCGACGGTGAAAAACTGTTTTTT; CDR3: CASSFTGGDGEKLFF
size: .; J: TRBJ1-6; D: TRBD1; V: TRBV27; DNA: TGTGCCAGCAGAAGGGGGCTTTCACCCCTCCACTTT; CDR3: CASRRGLSPLHF
size: .; J: TRBJ2-1; D: TRBD1; V: TRBV5-6; DNA: TGTGCCAGCAGCCGCAACCGGGACAGGGGGCTCTATGAGCAGTTCTTC; CDR3: CASSRNRDRGLYEQFF
size: many; J: TRBJ1-2; D: .; V: TRBV13; DNA: TGTGCCAGCAGCTGGAACAGGGCTAACTATGGCTACACCTTC; CDR3: CASSWNRANYGYTF
size: .; J: TRBJ1-2; D: .; V: TRBV7-2; DNA: TGTGCCAGCAGCTTAGGGACAGAATATGGCTACACCTTC; CDR3: CASSLGTEYGYTF
size: .; J: TRBJ1-1; D: TRBD1; V: TRBV28; DNA: TGTGCCAGCAGCCCAGACAGGGTTACTGAAGCTTTCTTT; CDR3: CASSPDRVTEAFF
size: .; J: TRBJ1-5; D: .; V: TRBV27; DNA: TGTGCCAGCAGTTTAGCGTTCCGGGGTAGCAATCAGCCCCAGCATTTT; CDR3: CASSLAFRGSNQPQHF
size: .; J: TRBJ1-4; D: .; V: TRBV9; DNA: TGTGCCAGCAGCGTTCAGGTGTCGAATGAAAAACTGTTTTTT; CDR3: CASSVQVSNEKLFF
size: .; J: TRBJ1-4; D: .; V: TRBV5-1; DNA: TGCGCCAGCAGCTTGGTTCAGGCCGAAAAACTGTTTTTT; CDR3: CASSLVQAEKLFF
size: .; J: TRBJ1-4; D: TRBD1; V: TRBV19; DNA: TGTGCCAGTAGCTCGACAGGGGTAAATGAAAAACTGTTTTTT; CDR3: CASSSTGVNEKLFF
size: once; J: TRBJ2-5; D: TRBD1; V: TRBV4-1; DNA: TGCGCCAGCAGAGTAACTACAGGGGGACAAGAGACCCAGTACTTC; CDR3: CASRVTTGGQETQYF
size: .; J: TRBJ1-1; D: .; V: TRBV7-9; DNA: TGTGCCAGCTCAACGAGCACTGAAGCTTTCTTT; CDR3: CASSTSTEAFF
size: once; J: TRBJ2-1; D: .; V: TRBV5-4; DNA: TGTGCCAGCAGGACCGGGATTAGTGACTCCTACAATGAGCAGTTCTTC; CDR3: CASRTGISDSYNEQFF
size: .; J: TRBJ2-1; D: .; V: TRBV9; DNA: TGTGCCAGCAGCGTAGAATTAGCGAGGGCCTACAATGAGCAGTTCTTC; CDR3: CASSVELARAYNEQFF
size: .; J: TRBJ1-1; D: TRBD1; V: TRBV5-1; DNA: TGCGCCAGCAAGACAGGGGTTCACGAGGCGAACACTGAAGCTTTCTTT; CDR3: CASKTGVHEANTEAFF
size: .; J: TRBJ2-3; D: .; V: TRBV7-3; DNA: TGTGCCAGCAGCTTATCCCGGAGGCCAGATACGCAGTATTTT; CDR3: CASSLSRRPDTQYF
size: .; J: TRBJ2-1; D: .; V: TRBV5-5; DNA: TGTGCCAGCAGTGAGCTTAGTCGACAGGACAATGAGCAGTTCTTC; CDR3: CASSELSRQDNEQFF
size: .; J: TRBJ2-1; D: TRBD2; V: TRBV11-2; DNA: TGTGCCAGCAGCTCGGGGGGGGCGGGAGGCTACAATGAGCAGTTCTTC; CDR3: CASSSGGAGGYNEQFF
size: once; J: TRBJ2-1; D: TRBD2; V: TRBV15; DNA: TGTGCCACCAGCAGAGATGTAGCGGGAGGGTTAAATGAGCAGTTCTTC; CDR3: CATSRDVAGGLNEQFF
size: .; J: TRBJ1-6; D: .; V: TRBV6-5; DNA: TGTGCCAGTGGGGGGGGGCAGGGGATCCCACCCCTCCACTTT; CDR3: CASGGGQGIPPLHF
size: .; J: TRBJ2-4; D: TRBD2; V: TRBV6-4; DNA: TGTGCCAGCAGCCCGACTAGCCAACCTGGCGACATTCAGTACTTC; CDR3: CASSPTSQPGDIQYF
size: .; J: TRBJ2-1; D: TRBD2; V: TRBV7-9; DNA: TGTGCCAGCAGCAAAGCGGGAGGGCCCTCGAATGAGCAGTTCTTC; CDR3: CASSKAGGPSNEQFF
size: .; J: TRBJ1-2; D: TRBD1; V: TRBV6-5; DNA: TGTGCCAGCAGTTATCTCAGAACGGACAGGCACTATGGCTACACCTTC; CDR3: CASSYLRTDRHYGYTF
size: .; J: TRBJ1-1; D: TRBD1; V: TRBV27; DNA: TGTGCCAGCAACCAACAGGGGAGGCACACTGAAGCTTTCTTT; CDR3: CASNQQGRHTEAFF
size: few; J: TRBJ1-1; D: .; V: TRBV30; DNA: TGTGCCTGGAGTGTGAAGTCAGGTGAAGCTTTCTTT; CDR3: CAWSVKSGEAFF
size: .; J: TRBJ2-4; D: TRBD2; V: TRBV9; DNA: TGTGCCAGCAGCGTAGCGGGGGGGGACATTCAGTACTTC; CDR3: CASSVAGGDIQYF
size: .; J: TRBJ2-4; D: .; V: TRBV3-1/TRBV3-2; DNA: TGTGCCAGCAGCCGGCCCCTCGGGGCCAAAAACATTCAGTACTTC; CDR3: CASSRPLGAKNIQYF
size: .; J: TRBJ1-6; D: TRBD1; V: TRBV30; DNA: TGTGCCTGGAGTTTGGGCAGGGGGACTTCACCCCTCCACTTT; CDR3: CAWSLGRGTSPLHF
size: .; J: TRBJ1-3; D: .; V: TRBV14; DNA: TGTGCCAGCAGCCACCTGGGGAGGAACTCTGGAAACACCATATATTTT; CDR3: CASSHLGRNSGNTIYF